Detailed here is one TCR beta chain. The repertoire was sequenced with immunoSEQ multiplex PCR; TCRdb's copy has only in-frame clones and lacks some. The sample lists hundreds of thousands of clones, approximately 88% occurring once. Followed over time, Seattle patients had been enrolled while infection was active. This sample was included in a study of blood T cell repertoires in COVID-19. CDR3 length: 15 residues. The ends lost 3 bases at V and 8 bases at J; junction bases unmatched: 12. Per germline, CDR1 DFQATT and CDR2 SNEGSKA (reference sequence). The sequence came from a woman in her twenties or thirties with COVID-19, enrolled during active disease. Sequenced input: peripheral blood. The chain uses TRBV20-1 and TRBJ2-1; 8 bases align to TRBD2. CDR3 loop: CSASTASGFRHEQFF. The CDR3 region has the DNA TGCAGTGCTAGTACCGCTAGCGGGTTTAGGCATGAGCAGTTCTTC.